This T cell receptor (beta chain) appears in the sequencing data of a study of control samples from healthy donors and cancer patients. Generated by immunoSEQ multiplex PCR, the TCRdb table keeps only in-frame clones and is missing some. The sample has 100,000 to 150,000 clones; about 91% are singletons. The CDR3 covers 15 residues. Germline CDR1 and CDR2: MNHEY and SVGAGI. Trimming left V 5 bases short and J 0 bases short, with 11 bases between. This TCR was sampled from a man aged 18-30 years in good health. Material for sequencing was blood. V gene TRBV6-5 combines with J gene TRBJ1-3; a weak D match, TRBD1 (5 bases). The CDR3 here is CASSPDGGSGNTIYF. Written as DNA, the CDR3 is TGTGCCAGCAGTCCGGACGGGGGCTCTGGAAACACCATATATTTT.